This TCR beta chain was sequenced for a study of CD8+ T cells in alopecia areata (dated by TCRdb to the late 2010s). For context, the study as a whole: The treated patients took part in an open-label pilot trial in which moderate-to-severe alopecia areata was treated with oral tofacitinib at 5 to 10 mg twice daily. High-throughput TCRbeta sequencing was used to examine T cell clonal expansion in alopecia areata in both the C3H/HeJ mouse model and human patients. The RNA source kit depended on sample type: the PAXgene miRNA kit for fixed scalp, the miRNeasy kit for PBMCs, and the RNeasy kit for mouse skin. Amplification of TCRbeta CDR3 regions was done by immunoSEQ multiplex PCR using 35 Vbeta forward primers and 13 Jbeta reverse primers. Scalp clonality was compared among normal scalp (n=4), patchy alopecia areata scalp (n=8), and alopecia totalis/universalis scalp (n=8). Scalp tissue and sorted CD4+ and CD8+ peripheral blood T cells from patchy and totalis/universalis alopecia areata patients and from healthy controls were covered by human TCRbeta sequencing. Patients on tofacitinib were biopsied at baseline and after 4 and 24 weeks of treatment, and several of the patients also had a later scalp biopsy. Tofacitinib was given for 6 to 18 months, followed by 6 months of follow-up off drug to assess delayed response and recurrence. Broader findings and caveats from the paper: Lesional scalp, especially in alopecia totalis/universalis, showed higher clonality and more expanded CD8+ clones than normal scalp, suggesting antigenic drive. Shared TCR sequences between patients were less evident than in mice, which may be partly attributable to HLA diversity in the patient population. Unlike mouse skin, which is dominated by gammadelta T cells, normal human skin has resident alphabeta T cells that are also sequenced, and this complicates analysis of the scalp TCR repertoire.

The CDR3 covers 14 residues, taking in both the cysteine and the phenylalanine. Only CDR3 DNA is held: 42 bases, read in frame from base 1. According to the germline V gene, CDR1 reads MGHRA and CDR2 reads YSYEKL. V and J are truncated by 0 bases and 1 base respectively, leaving an intervening sequence of 6 bases. The method behind the library was the immunoSEQ multiplex PCR assay. RNA was extracted from all samples and reverse transcribed into cDNA as template for TCR sequencing. First-strand cDNA was synthesized with SuperScript III using a 2:1 mix of oligo-dT and random hexamers. Amplification bias was assessed with a synthetic immune receptor repertoire, and residual bias was removed computationally. As for the authors' bioinformatics: After raw reads were preprocessed to remove errors, the CDR3 was defined following IMGT conventions as running from the conserved cysteine to phenylalanine. Clonality was computed as 1 minus the Shannon entropy, with the entropy normalized by log2 of the number of productive unique TCRs. Whether scalp clones were CD4 or CD8 was inferred by matching scalp TCRbeta sequences against CD4 and CD8 repertoires sorted from blood. TCRdb carries this immuneACCESS record with in-frame sequences only. Its versions omit some clonotypes, under half of them owing to an unresolved V gene in the studies checked, with the rest unexplained. That table is the source of V, J and clone size, and D and trimming were worked out from the DNA. Here the sample has roughly 65,000 clones; 40% to 50% occur a single time. The top ten hold approximately 17% of the sample.

The time point label of this sample denotes: baseline before oral tofacitinib. From alopecia areata patients, peripheral blood was collected along with lesional scalp punch biopsies. PBMCs were isolated by density centrifugation and stained for CD3, CD4 and CD8, after which CD4+ and CD8+ T cells were sorted on a FACSAria. Note on this clone: Its specific antigen is unknown. Base qualities are not recorded, but no much larger clone differs from it by a single base.

The chain links TRBV4-1 with TRBJ1-1, with no reliable assignment of the D segment. The sequencing used CD8+ T cells sorted from blood, collected at week 0. The sequence came from a human donor with alopecia areata. The CDR3 loop reads CASSQDVENTEAFF. The nucleotide sequence is TGCGCCAGCAGCCAAGACGTCGAGAACACTGAAGCTTTCTTT.